This is a list of T cell receptor beta chains from one sample in a study of T cells in Graves' hyperthyroidism and ophthalmopathy. TCRdb re-analysed the multiplex PCR reads in MiXCR, keeping a single row per CDR3 protein. The table has hundreds of thousands of distinct CDR3 sequences, around 21% seen once. What was sequenced was blood. These receptor sequences come from a man aged 25-45 years with Graves' ophthalmopathy. CDR3s include the opening cysteine and the closing phenylalanine or tryptophan. D genes are given only for firm matches. The size entry is marked missing in some rows and otherwise reads once, few, many or a size class.

CDR3 | DNA | V | size | J | D
CASSPRLTSTDTQYF | TGTGCCAGCAGTCCCCGACTAACTAGCACAGATACGCAGTATTTT | TRBV12-3/TRBV12-4 | NA | TRBJ2-3 | NA
CASSEGLLGEFTEAFF | TGTGCCAGCAGTGAAGGACTCCTGGGGGAGTTCACTGAAGCTTTCTTT | TRBV6-1 | NA | TRBJ1-1 | NA
CASSFGGLEQFF | TGTGCCAGCAGTTTTGGAGGGCTTGAGCAGTTCTTC | TRBV28 | few | TRBJ2-1 | NA
CASSYAARGLGMDF | TGTGCCAGCAGTTACGCCGCGCGGGGCCTTGGGATGGACTTC | TRBV6-6 | NA | TRBJ2-7 | NA
CASSLVEEGTGELFF | TGTGCCAGCAGCTTAGTCGAGGAGGGGACCGGGGAGCTGTTTTTT | TRBV7-9 | NA | TRBJ2-2 | NA
CASSQQGAKNIQYF | TGTGCCAGCAGTCAACAGGGGGCCAAAAACATTCAGTACTTC | TRBV6-1 | NA | TRBJ2-4 | TRBD1
CAWRGDRRQETQYF | TGTGCCTGGCGTGGTGACAGGAGACAAGAGACCCAGTACTTC | TRBV30 | many | TRBJ2-5 | NA
CASGEVDGSYNEQFF | TGTGCCAGCGGTGAAGTCGATGGGTCCTACAATGAGCAGTTCTTC | TRBV6-1 | NA | TRBJ2-1 | NA
CAISEGDRANSYGYTF | TGTGCCATCAGTGAGGGGGACAGGGCGAATTCCTATGGCTACACCTTC | TRBV10-3 | NA | TRBJ1-2 | TRBD1
CAISEGHLEEKLFF | TGTGCCATCAGTGAGGGACACCTTGAGGAAAAACTGTTTTTT | TRBV10-3 | few | TRBJ1-4 | NA
CASSVTGLSQTQHF | TGTGCCAGCAGTGTTACAGGTTTGAGTCAGACGCAGCATTTT | TRBV27 | NA | TRBJ1-5 | NA
CASSSIAPSRYNEQFF | TGTGCCAGCAGCTCTATAGCGCCCAGCCGCTACAATGAGCAGTTCTTC | TRBV7-9 | few | TRBJ2-1 | NA
CASSARTSRAGELFF | TGTGCCAGCAGCGCCCGGACTAGCAGGGCCGGGGAGCTGTTTTTT | TRBV9 | few | TRBJ2-2 | TRBD2
CATWGGGAGETQYF | TGTGCCACCTGGGGAGGGGGAGCGGGGGAGACCCAGTACTTC | TRBV6-2/TRBV6-3 | NA | TRBJ2-5 | NA
CASSVDEGGSPLHF | TGTGCCAGCAGCGTAGACGAGGGTGGGTCACCCCTCCACTTT | TRBV9 | many | TRBJ1-6 | NA
CASRGGQYNSPLHF | TGTGCCAGCAGGGGCGGACAGTATAATTCACCCCTCCACTTT | TRBV2 | NA | TRBJ1-6 | NA
CASSFRGMNTEAFF | TGTGCCAGCAGTTTTCGGGGAATGAACACTGAAGCTTTCTTT | TRBV12-3/TRBV12-4 | many | TRBJ1-1 | NA
CASSQDRTGGWETQYF | TGCGCCAGCAGCCAAGATAGGACAGGGGGGTGGGAGACCCAGTACTTC | TRBV4-1 | NA | TRBJ2-5 | TRBD1
CASLAGGMDTQYF | TGCGCCAGTTTAGCGGGAGGGATGGATACGCAGTATTTT | TRBV10-2 | few | TRBJ2-3 | TRBD2
CASSPGGSGNTIYF | TGTGCCAGCAGCCCAGGGGGCTCTGGAAACACCATATATTTT | TRBV3-1 | many | TRBJ1-3 | TRBD1
CASNQSPYEQYF | TGTGCCAGCAACCAGAGTCCCTACGAGCAGTACTTC | TRBV28 | NA | TRBJ2-7 | NA
CASSWGQGYEQYF | TGCGCCAGCAGCTGGGGACAGGGCTACGAGCAGTACTTC | TRBV5-1 | many | TRBJ2-7 | TRBD1
CASSGGRREQYF | TGCGCCAGCAGTGGAGGCCGACGCGAGCAGTACTTC | TRBV10-1 | NA | TRBJ2-7 | NA
CSVEVIRDYSYEQYF | TGCAGCGTTGAAGTTATCCGGGACTACTCCTACGAGCAGTACTTC | TRBV29-1 | NA | TRBJ2-7 | TRBD2
CASSWGTPQRYNEQFF | TGCGCCAGCAGCTGGGGGACTCCACAGAGGTACAATGAGCAGTTCTTC | TRBV5-1 | NA | TRBJ2-1 | NA
CASSQEMRGTQYF | TGTGCCAGCAGCCAAGAGATGAGAGGTACGCAGTATTTT | TRBV14 | NA | TRBJ2-3 | NA
CASSAGTGGLGAFF | TGTGCCAGCAGTGCCGGGACAGGGGGCCTCGGAGCTTTCTTT | TRBV28 | many | TRBJ1-1 | TRBD1
CASSPGGPQPQHF | TGTGCCAGCAGTCCAGGGGGTCCTCAGCCCCAGCATTTT | TRBV12-3/TRBV12-4 | many | TRBJ1-5 | TRBD1
CASSALEGPLEQYF | TGTGCCAGCAGCGCCCTAGAAGGTCCTTTAGAGCAGTACTTC | TRBV7-2 | many | TRBJ2-7 | NA
CSARAGLAFSYNEQFF | TGCAGTGCTCGGGCGGGACTAGCGTTCTCCTACAATGAGCAGTTCTTC | TRBV20-1 | many | TRBJ2-1 | TRBD2
CASSPGVAGRDF | TGTGCCAGCAGCCCCGGGGTAGCGGGACGAGACTTC | TRBV2 | many | TRBJ2-5 | TRBD2
CASSIMGPGLAGGNEQFF | TGTGCCAGTAGTATCATGGGACCCGGACTAGCGGGAGGAAATGAGCAGTTCTTC | TRBV19 | NA | TRBJ2-1 | TRBD2
CASSFARSLGNQPQHF | TGTGCCAGCAGTTTCGCCAGGTCCTTGGGCAATCAGCCCCAGCATTTT | TRBV28 | few | TRBJ1-5 | NA
CASSSKGMNTEAFF | TGTGCCAGCAGCTCTAAGGGGATGAACACTGAAGCTTTCTTT | TRBV7-9 | few | TRBJ1-1 | NA
CASSAPGLADAYEQYF | TGTGCCAGCAGCGCCCCCGGACTAGCGGACGCCTACGAGCAGTACTTC | TRBV11-2 | many | TRBJ2-7 | TRBD2
CASSEMGQGINQPQHF | TGTGCCAGCAGTGAAATGGGACAGGGGATCAATCAGCCCCAGCATTTT | TRBV2 | once | TRBJ1-5 | TRBD1
CASRRQIYEQYF | TGTGCCAGCCGTCGTCAGATCTACGAGCAGTACTTC | TRBV6-2/TRBV6-3 | NA | TRBJ2-7 | NA
CASSDGAYEQYF | TGTGCCAGCAGTGATGGAGCCTACGAGCAGTACTTC | TRBV2 | many | TRBJ2-7 | NA
CASSSGTGTSGRAYEQYF | TGTGCCAGCAGTTCCGGGACAGGGACTAGCGGGAGGGCCTACGAGCAGTACTTC | TRBV7-9 | NA | TRBJ2-7 | TRBD2
CASSSSGTPTYEQYF | TGTGCCAGCAGTTCTTCCGGGACTCCGACCTACGAGCAGTACTTC | TRBV28 | NA | TRBJ2-7 | NA
CASSVGQGSQPQHF | TGTGCCAGCAGTGTTGGTCAGGGGAGTCAGCCCCAGCATTTT | TRBV6-2/TRBV6-3 | few | TRBJ1-5 | NA
CASTSGHSTGELFF | TGTGCCAGCACCTCGGGACACTCCACCGGGGAGCTGTTTTTT | TRBV12-3/TRBV12-4 | many | TRBJ2-2 | NA